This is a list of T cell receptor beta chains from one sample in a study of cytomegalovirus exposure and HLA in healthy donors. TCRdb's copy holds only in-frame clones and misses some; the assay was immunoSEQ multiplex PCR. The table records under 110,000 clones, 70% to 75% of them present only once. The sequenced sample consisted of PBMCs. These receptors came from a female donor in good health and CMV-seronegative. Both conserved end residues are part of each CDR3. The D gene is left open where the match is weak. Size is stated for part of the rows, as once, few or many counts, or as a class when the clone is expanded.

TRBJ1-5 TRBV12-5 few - TGTGCTAGTAGCTACCTTAGTCAGCCCCAGCATTTT CASSYLSQPQHF
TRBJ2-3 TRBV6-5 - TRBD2 TGTGCCAGCAGGACCGGACTAGCGGGAGGAAATACGCAGTATTTT CASRTGLAGGNTQYF
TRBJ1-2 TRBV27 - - TGTGCCAGTAGACAAGACAACTATGGCTACACCTTC CASRQDNYGYTF
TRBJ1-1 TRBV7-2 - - TGTGCCAGCAGCCTGACACCTAACACTGAAGCTTTCTTT CASSLTPNTEAFF
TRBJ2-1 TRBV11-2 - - TGTGCCAGCAGCGGGGCGAAGCAGTTCTTC CASSGAKQFF
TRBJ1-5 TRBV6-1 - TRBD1 TGTGCCAGCAGTGAAGGGGGAAGGGACAGAGGTTTATCGTATAGCAATCAGCCCCAGCATTTT CASSEGGRDRGLSYSNQPQHF
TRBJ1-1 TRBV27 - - TGTGCCAGCAGTTTATCTAGGTGGAGGACTGAAGCTTTCTTT CASSLSRWRTEAFF
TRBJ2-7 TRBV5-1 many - TGCGCCAGCAGCCCGGGTAGCTCCTACGAGCAGTACTTC CASSPGSSYEQYF
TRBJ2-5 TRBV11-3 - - TGTGCCAGCAGCTTAGTTCGCGGGCGGGAGACCCAGTACTTC CASSLVRGRETQYF
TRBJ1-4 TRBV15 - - TGTGCCACCAGCAGAGCAGACAGGATAATCGAAAAACTGTTTTTT CATSRADRIIEKLFF
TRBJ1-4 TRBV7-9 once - TGTGCCAGCAGCTCAGAGGAAGAATCTAATGAAAAACTGTTTTTT CASSSEEESNEKLFF
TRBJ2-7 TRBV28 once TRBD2 TGTGCCAGCAGTTTGCTGACCCGACTAGCGGGAGACTACGAGCAGTACTTC CASSLLTRLAGDYEQYF
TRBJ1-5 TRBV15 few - TGTGCCACCAGCAGAGATCGGGGTCAGCCCCAGCATTTT CATSRDRGQPQHF
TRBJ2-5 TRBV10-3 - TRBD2 TGTGCCATCAGCACCGGACTAGATCAGACCCAGTACTTC CAISTGLDQTQYF
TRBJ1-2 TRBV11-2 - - TGTGCCAGCAGCTTAGGCGTCTATGGCTACACCTTC CASSLGVYGYTF
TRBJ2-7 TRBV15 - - TGTGCCACCAGCAGAGCAGGCGGGCCCTACGAGCAGTACTTC CATSRAGGPYEQYF
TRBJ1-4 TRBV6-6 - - TGTGCCAGCAGTTACAGGGGGAAGGACGAAAAACTGTTTTTT CASSYRGKDEKLFF
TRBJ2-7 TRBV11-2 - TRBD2 TGTGCCAGCAGCTTATCGTTCCCTAGCGGGAGGAGAAACGAGCAGTACTTC CASSLSFPSGRRNEQYF
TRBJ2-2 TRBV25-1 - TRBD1 TGTGCCAGCAGTCGACAGGGAGTAGGAACCGGGGAGCTGTTTTTT CASSRQGVGTGELFF
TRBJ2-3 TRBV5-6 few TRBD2 TGTGCCAGCAGCTTGGCGCCGCTAGCGGGAGAGTATTTT CASSLAPLAGEYF
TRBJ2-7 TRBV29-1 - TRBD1 TGCAGCGTAGGGGACAGGCAGAGCTCCTACGAGCAGTACTTC CSVGDRQSSYEQYF
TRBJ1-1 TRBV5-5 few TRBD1 TGTGCCAGCAGCTTCGGGACAGGGTTGAACACTGAAGCTTTCTTT CASSFGTGLNTEAFF
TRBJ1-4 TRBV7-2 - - TGTGCCAGCAGCCTAACAGGCTCAGCTAATGAAAAACTGTTTTTT CASSLTGSANEKLFF
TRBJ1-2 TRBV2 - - TGTGCCAGCAAGGGGCTCGCCACGAACGGCTACACCTTC CASKGLATNGYTF
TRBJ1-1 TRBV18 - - TGTGCCAGCTCACCCGGGCCCGGGGGGACTGAAGCTTTCTTT CASSPGPGGTEAFF
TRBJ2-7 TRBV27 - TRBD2 TGTGCCAGCAGGCGGGGGGAGTCTCGCTACGAGCAGTACTTC CASRRGESRYEQYF
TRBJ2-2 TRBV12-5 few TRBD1 TGTGCTAGTGGAACCGGGACAGGGGGCCGAGGGGAGCTGTTTTTT CASGTGTGGRGELFF
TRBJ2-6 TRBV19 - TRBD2 TGTGCCAGTAGCCGACTAGCGGGAGTCTCTGGGGCCAACGTCCTGACTTTC CASSRLAGVSGANVLTF
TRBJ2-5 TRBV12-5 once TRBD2 TGTGCTAGTGGTCCACCCCTAGCGGGAGGGGAGACCCAGTACTTC CASGPPLAGGETQYF
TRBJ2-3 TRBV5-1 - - TGCGCCAGCAGCCTGCGGGGGCTTGGCACAGATACGCAGTATTTT CASSLRGLGTDTQYF
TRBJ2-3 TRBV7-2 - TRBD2 TGTGCCAGCAGCCCTACTAGCGGGAGGACCCCCGGAGATACGCAGTATTTT CASSPTSGRTPGDTQYF
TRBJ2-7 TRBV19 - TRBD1 TGTGCCAGTAGCCCCAGGACAGGGGACGAGCAGTACTTC CASSPRTGDEQYF
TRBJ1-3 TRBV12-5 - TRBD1 TGTGCTAGTGGTACTGGGGACAGGGCTGGAAACACCATATATTTT CASGTGDRAGNTIYF